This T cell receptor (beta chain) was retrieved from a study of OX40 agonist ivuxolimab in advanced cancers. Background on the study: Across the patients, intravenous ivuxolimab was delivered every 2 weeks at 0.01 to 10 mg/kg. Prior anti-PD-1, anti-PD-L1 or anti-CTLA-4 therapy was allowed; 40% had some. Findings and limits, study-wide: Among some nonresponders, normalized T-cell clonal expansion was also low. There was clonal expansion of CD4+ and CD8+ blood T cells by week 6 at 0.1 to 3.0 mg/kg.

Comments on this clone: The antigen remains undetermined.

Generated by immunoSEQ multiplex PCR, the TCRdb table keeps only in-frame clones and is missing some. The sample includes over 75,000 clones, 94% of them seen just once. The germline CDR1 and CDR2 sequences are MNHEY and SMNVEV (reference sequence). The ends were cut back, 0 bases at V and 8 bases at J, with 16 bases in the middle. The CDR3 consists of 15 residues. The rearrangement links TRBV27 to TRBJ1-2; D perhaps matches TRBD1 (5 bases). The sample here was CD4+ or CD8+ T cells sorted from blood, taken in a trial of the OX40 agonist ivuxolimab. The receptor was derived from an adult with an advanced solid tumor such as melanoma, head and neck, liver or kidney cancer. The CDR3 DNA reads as TGTGCCAGCAGTTTATCCTCAGGGTCAGCACACGGCTACACCTTC. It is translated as CASSLSSGSAHGYTF.